A selection of T cell receptor beta chains follows, all from one sample in a study of blood T cells in healthy people across ages. TCRdb used MiXCR to reprocess the 5' RACE reads, holding one entry per CDR3 protein. The sample has 1.4 million or so distinct CDR3 sequences; under 55% are singletons. Sequenced material: blood. The receptor set was obtained from a woman aged 18-29 years in good health. Each CDR3 is given with its conserved first and last residue. A D gene is named only where the DNA matches it firmly. A clone size is listed for some rows: how often the clone was seen (once, few, many), or a class if it is expanded.

D gene	V gene	J gene	clone size	CDR3 protein	CDR3 DNA
-	TRBV6-2/TRBV6-3	TRBJ2-3	many	CASSYGEATDTQYF	TGTGCCAGCAGTTACGGCGAAGCCACAGATACGCAGTATTTT
-	TRBV29-1	TRBJ1-2	few	CSVEGDRFNYGYTF	TGCAGCGTTGAGGGCGACAGGTTTAACTATGGCTACACCTTC
-	TRBV27	TRBJ2-3	-	CASSVQGGNTDTQYF	TGTGCCAGCAGTGTCCAGGGGGGCAACACAGATACGCAGTATTTT
-	TRBV18	TRBJ2-1	once	CASSSGTSEQFF	TGTGCCAGCTCATCAGGGACTTCAGAGCAGTTCTTC
-	TRBV29-1	TRBJ1-1	many	CSVQDAEAFF	TGCAGCGTTCAAGACGCTGAAGCTTTCTTT
-	TRBV3-1	TRBJ2-2	-	CASSHVYKRMSGELFF	TGTGCCAGCAGCCATGTCTATAAGCGGATGAGCGGGGAGCTGTTTTTT
TRBD1	TRBV29-1	TRBJ2-7	-	CSVALTGSNNEQYF	TGCAGCGTAGCATTGACAGGGTCAAACAACGAGCAGTACTTC
-	TRBV27	TRBJ2-3	once	CASSLFQASTDTQYF	TGTGCCAGCAGTTTATTTCAGGCTAGCACAGATACGCAGTATTTT
TRBD1	TRBV12-3/TRBV12-4	TRBJ2-7	few	CASSPGQGSFYEQYF	TGTGCCAGCAGCCCCGGACAGGGGTCCTTCTACGAGCAGTACTTC
-	TRBV9	TRBJ2-4	-	CASSVGAGINIQYF	TGTGCCAGCAGCGTAGGTGCAGGGATCAACATTCAGTACTTC
-	TRBV20-1	TRBJ1-5	few	CSASTARTRNQPQHF	TGCAGTGCGTCGACGGCCCGAACCCGAAATCAGCCCCAGCATTTT
-	TRBV29-1	TRBJ2-1	-	CSGSGQLYNEQFF	TGCAGCGGCAGTGGACAGCTATACAATGAGCAGTTCTTC
TRBD2	TRBV20-1	TRBJ2-3	-	CSARDPGGASDTQYF	TGCAGTGCTAGAGATCCCGGGGGGGCCTCAGATACGCAGTATTTT
-	TRBV20-1	TRBJ2-1	few	CSARSGPIYNEQFF	TGCAGTGCTAGGTCCGGGCCGATCTACAATGAGCAGTTCTTC
-	TRBV7-6	TRBJ2-1	few	CASSTGSPSYNEQFF	TGTGCCAGCAGCACAGGGTCCCCTTCCTACAATGAGCAGTTCTTC
-	TRBV27	TRBJ1-5	few	CASRKGGGNQPQHF	TGTGCCAGCCGGAAGGGGGGTGGCAATCAGCCCCAGCATTTT
-	TRBV3-1	TRBJ1-4	few	CASSQDSGWGEKLFF	TGTGCCAGCAGCCAAGACAGCGGTTGGGGCGAAAAACTGTTTTTT
-	TRBV4-3	TRBJ2-7	-	CASSQARADYEQYF	TGCGCCAGCAGCCAAGCCCGGGCGGACTACGAGCAGTACTTC
-	TRBV20-1	TRBJ2-1	-	CSASPDASESSYNEQFF	TGCAGTGCTAGCCCGGATGCTAGCGAGAGCTCCTACAATGAGCAGTTCTTC
-	TRBV7-8	TRBJ2-7	once	CASNPTTRYEQYF	TGTGCCAGCAACCCGACCACTCGCTACGAGCAGTACTTC
-	TRBV12-3/TRBV12-4	TRBJ1-1	-	CASSPPGTLKAEAFF	TGTGCCAGCAGTCCCCCGGGGACGCTTAAAGCTGAAGCTTTCTTT
-	TRBV20-1	TRBJ2-5	-	CSAGRDTDQETQYF	TGCAGTGCCGGCCGGGACACAGACCAAGAGACCCAGTACTTC